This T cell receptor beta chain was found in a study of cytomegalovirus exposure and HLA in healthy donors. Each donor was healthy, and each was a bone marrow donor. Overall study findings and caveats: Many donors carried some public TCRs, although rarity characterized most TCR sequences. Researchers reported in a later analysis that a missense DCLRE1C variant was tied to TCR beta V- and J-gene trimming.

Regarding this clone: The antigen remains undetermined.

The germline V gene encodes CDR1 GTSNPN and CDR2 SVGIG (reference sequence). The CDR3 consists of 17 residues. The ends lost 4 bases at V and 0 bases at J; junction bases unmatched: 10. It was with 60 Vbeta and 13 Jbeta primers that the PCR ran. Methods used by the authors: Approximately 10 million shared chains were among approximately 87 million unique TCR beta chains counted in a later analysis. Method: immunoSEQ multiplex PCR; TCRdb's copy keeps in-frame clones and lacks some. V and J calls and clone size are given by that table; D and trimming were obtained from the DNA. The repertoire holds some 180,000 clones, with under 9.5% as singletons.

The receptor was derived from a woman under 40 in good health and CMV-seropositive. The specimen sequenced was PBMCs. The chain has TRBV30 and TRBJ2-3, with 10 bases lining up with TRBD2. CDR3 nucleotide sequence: TGTGCCTGGACCGCTTCGGGACTAGCGAGTAGCACAGATACGCAGTATTTT. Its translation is CAWTASGLASSTDTQYF. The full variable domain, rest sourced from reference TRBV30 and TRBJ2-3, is SQTIHQWPATLVQPVGSPLSLECTVEGTSNPNLYWYRQAAGRGLQLLFYSVGIGQISSEVPQNLSASRPQDRQFILSSKKLLLSDSGFYLCAWTASGLASSTDTQYFGPGTRLTVL.